This entry concerns a single T cell receptor beta chain. The antigen remains undetermined. This entry belongs to a study of shared clonotypes between healthy human individuals. TCRdb's copy holds only in-frame clones and misses some; the assay was immunoSEQ multiplex PCR. The data hold 2.5 million or so clones, with about 92% observed a single time. General study points: Shared across several donors were 5% to 6% of the naive CD4 clonotypes.

The clonotype was recovered from a man younger than 30 in good health. The specimen sequenced was naive CD4+ T cells sorted from blood. The subset: CD45RA+ positively selected.

The chain's CDR3 is CASSLESGRSALGQYF. For the CDR3, the DNA is TGTGCCAGCAGCTTAGAAAGCGGGAGGTCCGCCCTAGGGCAGTACTTC. V usage is TRBV7-2 and J usage is TRBJ2-7; 9 bases line up with TRBD2. Germline-derived CDR1 and CDR2 are SGHTA and FQGNSA. V lost 1 base to trimming and J lost 9 bases; unmatched junction nucleotides: 13. This CDR3 is 16 amino acids long.